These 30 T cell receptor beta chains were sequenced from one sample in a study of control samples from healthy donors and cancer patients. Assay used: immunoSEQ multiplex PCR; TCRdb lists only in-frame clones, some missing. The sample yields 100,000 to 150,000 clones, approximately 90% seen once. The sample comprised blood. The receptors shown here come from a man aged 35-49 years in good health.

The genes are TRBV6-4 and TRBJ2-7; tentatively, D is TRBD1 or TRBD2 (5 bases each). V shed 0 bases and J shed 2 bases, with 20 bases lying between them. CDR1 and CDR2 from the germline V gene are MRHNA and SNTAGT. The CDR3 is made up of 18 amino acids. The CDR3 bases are TGTGCCAGCAGTGACTCGTTTAAGGGACGGGCCGTCCCCTACGAGCAGTACTTC. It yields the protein CASSDSFKGRAVPYEQYF.

CDR3 amino acids: CASSITGQAFF. The CDR3 DNA is TGCGCCAGCAGCATTACAGGGCAGGCTTTCTTT. The chain carries TRBV5-1 and TRBJ1-1; the D gene is possibly TRBD1 (6 bases). With 4 bases removed from V and 11 bases from J, the gap between germline ends came to 12 bases. The CDR3 totals 11 residues. CDR1 is SGHRS and CDR2 is YFSETQ in the germline V gene.

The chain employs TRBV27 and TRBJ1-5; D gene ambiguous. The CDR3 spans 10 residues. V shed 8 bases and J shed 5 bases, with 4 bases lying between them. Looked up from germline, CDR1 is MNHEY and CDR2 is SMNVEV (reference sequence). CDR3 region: CASGDQPQHF. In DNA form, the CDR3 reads TGTGCCAGCGGAGATCAGCCCCAGCATTTT.

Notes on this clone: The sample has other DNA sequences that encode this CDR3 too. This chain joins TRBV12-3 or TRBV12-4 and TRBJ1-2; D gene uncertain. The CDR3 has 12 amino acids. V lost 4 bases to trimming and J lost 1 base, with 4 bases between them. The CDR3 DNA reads TGTGCCAGCAGTTCCCGTAACTATGGCTACACCTTC. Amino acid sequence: CASSSRNYGYTF.

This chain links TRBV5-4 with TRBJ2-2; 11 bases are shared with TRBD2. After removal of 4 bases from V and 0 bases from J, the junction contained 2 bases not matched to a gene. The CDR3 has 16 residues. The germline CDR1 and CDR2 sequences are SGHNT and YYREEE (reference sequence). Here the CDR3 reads CASSPTSGANTGELFF. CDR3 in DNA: TGTGCCAGCAGCCCGACTAGCGGGGCGAACACCGGGGAGCTGTTTTTT.

CDR3 nucleotides: TGTGCCAGCAGCAAGGGGACAGGGGCCGAGGAGACCCAGTACTTC. Protein: CASSKGTGAEETQYF. The genes are TRBV21-1 and TRBJ2-5; the D call in the table, TRBD1, was not verified against the DNA. TRBV21-1 is a pseudogene. The CDR3 totals 15 residues.

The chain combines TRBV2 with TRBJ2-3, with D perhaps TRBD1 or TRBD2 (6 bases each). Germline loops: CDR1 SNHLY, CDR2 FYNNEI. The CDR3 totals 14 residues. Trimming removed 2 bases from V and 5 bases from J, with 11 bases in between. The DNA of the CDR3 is TGTGCCAGCAGTGAATTAGGGGGACTAGATACGCAGTATTTT. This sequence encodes CASSELGGLDTQYF. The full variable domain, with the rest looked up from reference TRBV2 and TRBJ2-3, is EPEVTQTPSHQVTQMGQEVILRCVPISNHLYFYWYRQILGQKVEFLVSFYNNEISEKSEIFDDQFSVERPDGSNFTLKIRSTKLEDSAMYFCASSELGGLDTQYFGPGTRLTVL.

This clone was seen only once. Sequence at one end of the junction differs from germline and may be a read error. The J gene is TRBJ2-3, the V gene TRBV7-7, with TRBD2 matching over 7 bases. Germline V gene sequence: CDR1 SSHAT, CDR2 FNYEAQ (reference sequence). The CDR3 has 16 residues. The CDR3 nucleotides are TGTGCTAGCAGCTTAGGGGCACAGCGGGGCGCAGATACGCAGTATTTT. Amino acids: CASSLGAQRGADTQYF.

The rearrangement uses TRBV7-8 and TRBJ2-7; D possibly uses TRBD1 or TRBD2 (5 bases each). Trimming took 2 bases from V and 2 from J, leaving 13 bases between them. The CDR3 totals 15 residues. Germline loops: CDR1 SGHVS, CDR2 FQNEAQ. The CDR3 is CASSLQVGETYEQYF. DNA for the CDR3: TGTGCCAGCAGCTTACAGGTGGGGGAAACCTACGAGCAGTACTTC.

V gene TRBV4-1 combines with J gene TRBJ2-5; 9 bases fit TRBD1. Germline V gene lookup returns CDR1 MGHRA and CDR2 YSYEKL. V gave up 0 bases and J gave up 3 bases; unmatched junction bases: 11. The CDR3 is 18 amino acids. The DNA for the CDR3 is TGCGCCAGCAGCCAAGACCTCGTAAGCTGGGACAGGGAAGAGACCCAGTACTTC. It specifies CASSQDLVSWDREETQYF.

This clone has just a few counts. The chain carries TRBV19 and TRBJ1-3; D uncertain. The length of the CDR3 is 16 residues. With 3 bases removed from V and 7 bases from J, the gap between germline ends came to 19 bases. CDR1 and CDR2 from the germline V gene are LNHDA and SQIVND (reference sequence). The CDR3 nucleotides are TGTGCCAGTAGTATCGAGTTCACCGCGCTGGGTAACACCATATATTTT. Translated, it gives CASSIEFTALGNTIYF.

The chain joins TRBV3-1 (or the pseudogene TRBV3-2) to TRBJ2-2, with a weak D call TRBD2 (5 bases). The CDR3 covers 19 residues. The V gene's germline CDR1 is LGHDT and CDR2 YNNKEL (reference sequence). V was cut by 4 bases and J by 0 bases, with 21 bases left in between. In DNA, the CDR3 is TGTGCCAGCAGCCCCATTTATATGGGTATCGGGACGAACACCGGGGAGCTGTTTTTT. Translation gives CASSPIYMGIGTNTGELFF.

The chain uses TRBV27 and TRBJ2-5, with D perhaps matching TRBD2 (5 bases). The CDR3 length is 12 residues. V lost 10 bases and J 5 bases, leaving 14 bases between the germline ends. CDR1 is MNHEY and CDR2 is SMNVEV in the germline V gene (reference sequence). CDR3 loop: CATPPVAETQYF. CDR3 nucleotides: TGTGCCACCCCGCCGGTAGCGGAGACCCAGTACTTC.

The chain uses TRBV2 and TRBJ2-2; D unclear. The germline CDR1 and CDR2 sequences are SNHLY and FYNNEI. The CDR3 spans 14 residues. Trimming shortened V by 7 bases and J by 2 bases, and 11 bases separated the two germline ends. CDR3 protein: CASKLDTNTGELFF. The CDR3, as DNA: TGTGCCAGCAAGTTAGATACAAACACCGGGGAGCTGTTTTTT. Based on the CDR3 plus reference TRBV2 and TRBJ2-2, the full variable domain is EPEVTQTPSHQVTQMGQEVILRCVPISNHLYFYWYRQILGQKVEFLVSFYNNEISEKSEIFDDQFSVERPDGSNFTLKIRSTKLEDSAMYFCASKLDTNTGELFFGEGSRLTVL.

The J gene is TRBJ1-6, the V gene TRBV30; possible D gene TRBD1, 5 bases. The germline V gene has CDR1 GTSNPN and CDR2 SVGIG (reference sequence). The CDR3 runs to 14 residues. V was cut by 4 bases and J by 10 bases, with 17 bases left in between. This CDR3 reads CAWTNLGGGSPLHF. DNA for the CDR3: TGTGCCTGGACCAACCTGGGGGGAGGGTCACCCCTCCACTTT.

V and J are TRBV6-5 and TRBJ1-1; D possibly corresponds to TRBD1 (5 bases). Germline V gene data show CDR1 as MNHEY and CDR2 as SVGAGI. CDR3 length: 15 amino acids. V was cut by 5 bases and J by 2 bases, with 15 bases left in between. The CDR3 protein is CASSPWGKRNTEAFF. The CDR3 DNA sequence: TGTGCCAGCAGTCCCTGGGGCAAGCGCAACACTGAAGCTTTCTTT.

CDR3 loop: CAWSDGFYEQYF. CDR3 coding DNA: TGTGCCTGGAGTGACGGCTTCTACGAGCAGTACTTC. The chain joins TRBV30 to TRBJ2-7; D call uncertain. The length of the CDR3 is 12 residues. Germline V CDR1 and CDR2: GTSNPN, SVGIG (reference sequence). V was pared by 1 base and J by 3 bases, with 7 bases between.

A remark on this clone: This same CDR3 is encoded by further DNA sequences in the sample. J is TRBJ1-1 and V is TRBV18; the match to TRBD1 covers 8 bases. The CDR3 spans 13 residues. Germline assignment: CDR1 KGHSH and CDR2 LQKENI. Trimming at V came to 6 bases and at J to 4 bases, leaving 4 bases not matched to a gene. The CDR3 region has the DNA TGTGCCAGCTCCGCCACAGGGGGCACTGAAGCTTTCTTT. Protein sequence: CASSATGGTEAFF.

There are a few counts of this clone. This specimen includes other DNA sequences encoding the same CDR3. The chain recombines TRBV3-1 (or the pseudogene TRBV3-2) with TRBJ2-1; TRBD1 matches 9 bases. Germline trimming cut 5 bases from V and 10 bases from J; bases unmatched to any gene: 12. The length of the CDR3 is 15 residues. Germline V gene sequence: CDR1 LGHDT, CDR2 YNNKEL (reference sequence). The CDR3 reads CASSGRQGGLGEQFF. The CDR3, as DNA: TGTGCCAGCAGCGGTCGACAGGGGGGGCTAGGGGAGCAGTTCTTC.

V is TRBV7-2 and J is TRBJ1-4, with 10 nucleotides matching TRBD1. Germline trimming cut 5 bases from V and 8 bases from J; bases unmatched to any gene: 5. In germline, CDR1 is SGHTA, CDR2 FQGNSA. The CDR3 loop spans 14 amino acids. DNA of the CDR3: TGTGCCAGCAGCATAGACAGGGGGCGGGAAAAACTGTTTTTT. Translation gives CASSIDRGREKLFF.

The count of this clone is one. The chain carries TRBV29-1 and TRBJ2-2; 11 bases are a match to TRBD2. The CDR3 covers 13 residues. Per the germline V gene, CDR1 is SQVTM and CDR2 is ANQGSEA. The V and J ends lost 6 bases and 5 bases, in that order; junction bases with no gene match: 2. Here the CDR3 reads CSVLAGGTGELFF. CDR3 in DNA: TGCAGCGTCTTAGCGGGGGGGACCGGGGAGCTGTTTTTT.

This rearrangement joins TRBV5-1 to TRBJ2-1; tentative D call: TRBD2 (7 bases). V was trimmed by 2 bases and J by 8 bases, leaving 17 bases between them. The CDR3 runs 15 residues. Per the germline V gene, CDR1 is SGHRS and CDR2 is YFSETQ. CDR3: CASSFGGGVYDEQFF. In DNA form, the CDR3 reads TGCGCCAGCAGCTTTGGAGGGGGGGTATACGATGAGCAGTTCTTC.

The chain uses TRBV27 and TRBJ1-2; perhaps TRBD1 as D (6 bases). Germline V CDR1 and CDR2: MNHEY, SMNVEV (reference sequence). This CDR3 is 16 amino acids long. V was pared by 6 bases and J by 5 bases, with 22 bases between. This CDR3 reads CASRPGGGGRFYGYTF. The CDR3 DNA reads TGTGCCAGCAGGCCCGGGGGGGGCGGAAGATTTTATGGCTACACCTTC.

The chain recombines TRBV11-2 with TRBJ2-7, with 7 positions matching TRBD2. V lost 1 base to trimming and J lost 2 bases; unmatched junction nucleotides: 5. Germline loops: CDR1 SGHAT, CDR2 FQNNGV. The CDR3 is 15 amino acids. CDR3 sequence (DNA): TGTGCCAGCAGCTTAGGGGAGGGGTCGACCTACGAGCAGTACTTC. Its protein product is CASSLGEGSTYEQYF.

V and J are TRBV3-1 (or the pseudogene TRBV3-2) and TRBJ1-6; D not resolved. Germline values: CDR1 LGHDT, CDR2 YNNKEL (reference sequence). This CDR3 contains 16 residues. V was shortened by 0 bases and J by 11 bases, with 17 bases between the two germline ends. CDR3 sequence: CASSQEIPANGPPLHF. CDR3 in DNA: TGTGCCAGCAGCCAAGAGATTCCCGCCAACGGACCACCCCTCCACTTT.

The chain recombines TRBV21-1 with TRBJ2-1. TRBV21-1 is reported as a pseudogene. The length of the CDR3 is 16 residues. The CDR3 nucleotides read TGTGCCAGCAGCACTGGACCGAGAATCTCCTACAATGAGCAGTTCTTC. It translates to CASSTGPRISYNEQFF.

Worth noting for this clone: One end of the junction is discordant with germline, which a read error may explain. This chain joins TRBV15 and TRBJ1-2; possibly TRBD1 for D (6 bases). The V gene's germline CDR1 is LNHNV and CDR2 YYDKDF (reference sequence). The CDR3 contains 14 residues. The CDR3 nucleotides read TGTGCCTCCAGCAGACTACAGGGTGACTATGGCTACACCTTC. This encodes CASSRLQGDYGYTF.

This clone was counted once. CDR3 in DNA: TGCGCCAGCAGCTTTGAAGTTGGTCCCTACAATGAGCAGTTCTTC. This codes for CASSFEVGPYNEQFF. This sequence joins TRBV5-1 and TRBJ2-1; D call uncertain. Trimming removed 2 bases from V and 2 bases from J, with 11 bases in between. Germline lookup yields CDR1 SGHRS and CDR2 YFSETQ. The length of the CDR3 is 15 residues.

Here the CDR3 DNA reads TGCGCCAGCAGCCAACCTGTGAGTACCTACAATGAGCAGTTCTTC. Amino acids: CASSQPVSTYNEQFF. The J gene is TRBJ2-1, the V gene TRBV4-1; D remains ambiguous. The CDR3 length is 15 residues. The V end lost 2 bases, the J end lost 2 bases, and 10 bases lay between the germline ends. Germline CDR1 is MGHRA and CDR2 is YSYEKL.

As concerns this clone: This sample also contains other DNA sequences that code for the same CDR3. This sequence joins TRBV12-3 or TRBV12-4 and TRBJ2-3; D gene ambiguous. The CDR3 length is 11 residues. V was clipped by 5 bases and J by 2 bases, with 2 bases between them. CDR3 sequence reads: CASSLTDTQYF. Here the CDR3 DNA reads TGTGCCAGCAGTCTCACAGATACGCAGTATTTT.